A single sample gave rise to the 25 T cell receptor beta chains below, sequenced in a study of human T cells and chemical hapten exposure. MiXCR was run by TCRdb on the RACE reads, yielding one entry per CDR3 protein. Of around 60,000 distinct CDR3 sequences listed, about 7% are singletons. Time point described: pre-sensitization, week 0. Treatment described: therapeutic diphenylcyclopropenone sensitization with weekly scalp DPC. Sequenced material: whole blood, taken in connection with sensitization to the hapten diphenylcyclopropenone (DPC). These TCRs come from a woman in her twenties or thirties with alopecia areata. Some clones in this sample may be carry-over from other donors' samples.

This clonotype occurred many times. The chain employs TRBV5-5 and TRBJ2-1; D may match TRBD1 or TRBD2 (5 bases each). This CDR3 region has 15 residues. Germline assignment: CDR1 SGHKS and CDR2 YYEKEE (reference sequence). V lost 4 bases, J lost 6 bases, and 17 bases lay in between. The CDR3 spells CASSPPGTSFNEQFF. The DNA for the CDR3 is TGTGCCAGCAGCCCCCCCGGGACGTCGTTCAATGAGCAGTTCTTC.

This clonotype has at least ten counts. The chain uses TRBV20-1 and TRBJ2-7; 9 positions match TRBD1. The CDR3 consists of 17 residues. V lost 0 bases to trimming and J lost 3 bases; unmatched junction nucleotides: 12. Germline V gives CDR1 DFQATT, CDR2 SNEGSKA (reference sequence). CDR3 residues: CSAREETAPGQGYEQYF. The CDR3 nucleotides read TGCAGTGCTAGAGAAGAAACCGCTCCGGGACAGGGCTACGAGCAGTACTTC.

The table lists this clonotype with many counts. This rearrangement joins TRBV6-5 to TRBJ1-4; TRBD1 might be the D (5 bases). CDR1 and CDR2 from the germline V gene are MNHEY and SVGAGI. V was trimmed by 8 bases and J by 0 bases, leaving 16 bases between them. The CDR3 has 16 residues. In DNA form, the CDR3 reads TGTGCCAGCGCCTATGACAGATATGCAACTAATGAAAAACTGTTTTTT. Its protein product is CASAYDRYATNEKLFF.

Ten or more counts support this clonotype. This chain connects TRBV11-2 to TRBJ2-7; D perhaps matches TRBD2 (6 bases). The CDR3 spans 14 residues. Germline V CDR1 and CDR2: SGHAT, FQNNGV. Trimming shortened V by 5 bases and J by 2 bases, and 13 bases separated the two germline ends. The CDR3 nucleotides are TGTGCCAGCAGCCGTGGAGGGGTGACCTACGAGCAGTACTTC. Its translation is CASSRGGVTYEQYF.

This clonotype occurred a few times. The chain joins TRBV6-5 to TRBJ2-2, with a tentative D call TRBD2 (7 bases). CDR3 length: 16 amino acids. Germline lookup yields CDR1 MNHEY and CDR2 SVGAGI. Trimming removed 10 bases from V and 4 bases from J, with 22 bases in between. This chain's CDR3 is CATRGGGGVRTGELFF. CDR3 nucleotides: TGTGCCACACGGGGAGGAGGGGGGGTCCGCACCGGGGAGCTGTTTTTT.

About this clonotype itself: A single base separates this from a much larger clone, so it may be a read error. The V gene is TRBV3-1, the J gene TRBJ2-5; TRBD2 matches at 7 bases. From germline, CDR1 is LGHDT and CDR2 YNNKEL (reference sequence). The trim removed 2 bases at V and 5 bases at J, leaving 5 bases unmatched. CDR3 length: 14 residues. CDR3 sequence: CASSQYGLGETQYF. The CDR3 DNA reads as TGTGCCAGCAGCCAATACGGACTAGGGGAGACCCAGTACTTC.

This clonotype has a count of ten or more. The gene calls are TRBV7-8 and TRBJ2-7, with D possibly matching TRBD1 (6 bases). The CDR3 spans 15 residues. V was shortened by 1 base and J by 0 bases, with 10 bases between the two germline ends. CDR1 is SGHVS and CDR2 is FQNEAQ in the germline V gene. DNA for the CDR3: TGTGCCAGCAGCTTAGTAGGGGGTAGCTCCTACGAGCAGTACTTC. Its translation is CASSLVGGSSYEQYF. Based on the CDR3 plus reference TRBV7-8 and TRBJ2-7, the full variable domain is GAGVSQSPRYKVAKRGQDVALRCDPISGHVSLFWYQQALGQGPEFLTYFQNEAQLDKSGLPSDRFFAERPEGSVSTLKIQRTQQEDSAVYLCASSLVGGSSYEQYFGPGTRLTVT.

Ten or more counts support this clonotype. The rearrangement uses TRBV7-8 and TRBJ1-5; 8 bases map to TRBD1. This CDR3 is 15 amino acids long. The germline V gene encodes CDR1 SGHVS and CDR2 FQNEAQ. The junction had 3 bases not matched to a gene; V was cut back by 5 bases and J by 0 bases. CDR3 DNA: TGTGCCAGCAGCCCCCAGGGGGCTAGCAATCAGCCCCAGCATTTT. Translation gives CASSPQGASNQPQHF.

This clonotype was observed a handful of times. The chain employs TRBV5-4 and TRBJ2-5, with 14 bases that match TRBD2. CDR1 and CDR2 from the germline V gene are SGHNT and YYREEE (reference sequence). The CDR3 spans 15 residues. V lost 4 bases to trimming and J lost 7 bases; unmatched junction nucleotides: 6. The CDR3 is CASSPGTSGGVTQYF. The CDR3 coding sequence is TGTGCCAGCAGCCCCGGGACTAGCGGGGGTGTGACCCAGTACTTC. Variable domain in full (rest from reference TRBV5-4 and TRBJ2-5): ETGVTQSPTHLIKTRGQQVTLRCSSQSGHNTVSWYQQALGQGPQFIFQYYREEENGRGNFPPRFSGLQFPNYSSELNVNALELDDSALYLCASSPGTSGGVTQYFGPGTRLLVL.

This clonotype was seen at least ten times. The chain has TRBV20-1 and TRBJ1-6, with TRBD1 as a possible D gene (6 bases). Trimming removed 6 bases from V and 7 bases from J, with 19 bases in between. This CDR3 has 15 residues. In germline, CDR1 is DFQATT, CDR2 SNEGSKA (reference sequence). This chain's CDR3 is CSAFRGSEWNSPLHF. CDR3 bases: TGCAGTGCCTTCAGGGGATCGGAATGGAATTCACCCCTCCACTTT.

This clonotype came up many times. The chain joins TRBV18 to TRBJ1-4; D remains ambiguous. Germline V gene sequence: CDR1 KGHSH, CDR2 LQKENI. The CDR3 totals 14 residues. Trimming took 2 bases from V and 8 from J, leaving 12 bases between them. CDR3 amino acids: CASSPKRSGEKLFF. The CDR3 DNA is TGTGCCAGCTCACCAAAGCGGTCGGGGGAAAAACTGTTTTTT. The whole variable domain, filled in from reference TRBV18 and TRBJ1-4, reads NAGVMQNPRHLVRRRGQEARLRCSPMKGHSHVYWYRQLPEEGLKFMVYLQKENIIDESGMPKERFSAEFPKEGPSILRIQQVVRGDSAAYFCASSPKRSGEKLFFGSGTQLSVL.

This clonotype occurred many times. V usage is TRBV5-1 and J usage is TRBJ2-4; 9 nucleotides agree with TRBD2. The germline V gene encodes CDR1 SGHRS and CDR2 YFSETQ. This CDR3 has 16 residues. Trimming removed 4 bases from V and 9 bases from J; junction bases left unmatched: 14. The CDR3 nucleotides are TGCGCCAGCAGCAACTCCCCCGGAGCGGGGGGTATCATTCAGTACTTC. Its protein is CASSNSPGAGGIIQYF.

V usage is TRBV3-1 and J usage is TRBJ2-3, with 7 bases lining up with TRBD2. This CDR3 is built from 16 residues. The J segment lost 4 bases and the V segment lost 2 bases, leaving 9 bases of the junction unmatched. Looked up from germline, CDR1 is LGHDT and CDR2 is YNNKEL (reference sequence). CDR3 region: CASSQLAGELSDTQYF. The CDR3 DNA follows: TGTGCCAGCAGCCAATTGGCGGGGGAACTGTCAGATACGCAGTATTTT.

This clonotype has more than one count but fewer than ten. The rearrangement joins TRBV20-1 to TRBJ2-3, with TRBD1 identical over 8 bases. Germline CDR1 DFQATT, CDR2 SNEGSKA (reference sequence). The CDR3 is made up of 16 amino acids. The J segment lost 0 bases and the V segment lost 4 bases, leaving 9 bases of the junction unmatched. The CDR3 protein is CSATLRTGFSTDTQYF. The DNA for the CDR3 is TGCAGTGCTACCCTAAGGACAGGGTTTAGCACAGATACGCAGTATTTT.

This clonotype occurred many times. The CDR3 spells CASSPGLAAGTQYF. In nucleotides, the CDR3 is TGCGCCAGCAGCCCCGGACTAGCGGCGGGGACCCAGTACTTC. V and J are TRBV5-1 and TRBJ2-5, with 10 nucleotides matching TRBD2. Germline V gene data show CDR1 as SGHRS and CDR2 as YFSETQ. J was trimmed by 7 bases and V by 4 bases; bases with no gene match: 7. The CDR3 sequence is 14 residues long.

The table lists this clonotype with many counts. J is TRBJ1-1 and V is TRBV29-1; a weak D match, TRBD1 (5 bases). The CDR3 runs to 13 residues. V lost 4 bases, J lost 1 base, and 10 bases lay in between. Looked up from germline, CDR1 is SQVTM and CDR2 is ANQGSEA. CDR3 DNA sequence: TGCAGCGTTGTTGGGGGGGGGAACACTGAAGCTTTCTTT. It codes for CSVVGGGNTEAFF.

This clonotype appeared many times. The chain employs TRBV10-3 and TRBJ2-2, with 7 bases that match TRBD1. This CDR3 region has 16 residues. The V gene end was trimmed by 7 bases and the J gene end by 1 base; junction bases not matched to a gene: 9. Germline-derived CDR1 and CDR2 are ENHRY and SYGVKD. The DNA for the CDR3 is TGTGCCATCATCAAAGGGGACAGAGGGAACACCGGGGAGCTGTTTTTT. Translated, it gives CAIIKGDRGNTGELFF.

This chain joins TRBV20-1 and TRBJ2-7; D is unresolved. The length of the CDR3 is 15 residues. Deletions cut 4 bases from V and 6 bases from J, with 22 bases between. CDR1 and CDR2 from the germline V gene are DFQATT and SNEGSKA (reference sequence). CDR3 region: CSATQLSTAYGEQYF. CDR3 bases: TGCAGTGCTACCCAATTAAGTACGGCTTATGGCGAGCAGTACTTC.

This clonotype is a singleton in its sample. This clone may be a read error of a much larger clone one base away. The J gene is TRBJ1-6, the V gene TRBV10-3; D perhaps matches TRBD1 (5 bases). With 2 bases removed from V and 13 bases from J, the gap between germline ends came to 9 bases. Germline V gene sequence: CDR1 ENHRY, CDR2 SYGVKD. There are 12 residues in the CDR3. CDR3 nucleotide sequence: TGTGCCATCAGTGAGACCGGGGCGCCCCTCCACTTT. Its protein product is CAISETGAPLHF.

The table lists this clonotype with a few counts. The chain uses TRBV27 and TRBJ1-5; TRBD1 matches at 8 bases. Germline assignment: CDR1 MNHEY and CDR2 SMNVEV (reference sequence). There are 17 residues in the CDR3. V shed 0 bases, J shed 1 base, and the junction held 5 bases outside the gene matches. The DNA of the CDR3 is TGTGCCAGCAGTTTATCGGCCGGGACAGGAAGCAATCAGCCCCAGCATTTT. Amino acids: CASSLSAGTGSNQPQHF.

This clonotype was seen many times. The chain combines TRBV9 with TRBJ2-5; D is possibly TRBD1 (6 bases). The CDR3 is 15 residues long. CDR1 SGDLS and CDR2 YYNGEE come from the germline V gene. V dropped 0 bases and J dropped 5 bases, with 14 bases sitting between them. The DNA for the CDR3 is TGTGCCAGCAGCGTAGCTCAGGGGACGGTGGAGACCCAGTACTTC. Translating gives CASSVAQGTVETQYF.

With respect to this clonotype: This may be a read error, as it is one base from a much larger clone. V and J are TRBV28 and TRBJ2-3; TRBD2 aligns across 8 bases. This CDR3 spans 13 amino acids. Germline-derived CDR1 and CDR2 are MDHEN and SYDVKM. V shed 5 bases and J 6 bases; nucleotides not matched to a gene: 4. The CDR3 sequence: CASSSGGGDTQYF. The DNA for the CDR3 is TGTGCCAGCAGTAGCGGGGGCGGGGATACGCAGTATTTT. The entire variable domain, with the rest obtained from reference TRBV28 and TRBJ2-3, is as follows: DVKVTQSSRYLVKRTGEKVFLECVQDMDHENMFWYRQDPGLGLRLIYFSYDVKMKEKGDIPEGYSVSREKKERFSLILESASTNQTSMYLCASSSGGGDTQYFGPGTRLTVL.

This clonotype appeared many times. The gene calls are TRBV6-4 and TRBJ2-3; 8 bases map to TRBD2. Germline CDR1 is MRHNA and CDR2 is SNTAGT. Trimming took 0 bases from V and 1 from J; bases not matched to a gene: 0. The CDR3 runs to 15 residues. The CDR3 bases are TGTGCCAGCAGTGACTCTAGCGGGGGCACAGATACGCAGTATTTT. This translates into CASSDSSGGTDTQYF.

Many counts were recorded for this clonotype. The CDR3 sequence: CSVDGWGGTDGYTF. DNA of the CDR3: TGCAGCGTTGACGGATGGGGGGGGACTGATGGCTACACCTTC. The rearrangement uses TRBV29-1 and TRBJ1-2; D is possibly TRBD1 (5 bases). The ends were cut back, 3 bases at V and 6 bases at J, with 17 bases in the middle. The germline V gene has CDR1 SQVTM and CDR2 ANQGSEA. The CDR3 runs to 14 residues.

This clonotype showed up many times. This sequence joins TRBV5-1 and TRBJ2-6, with unresolved D. Germline V gene lookup returns CDR1 SGHRS and CDR2 YFSETQ. The CDR3 consists of 16 residues. Trimming shortened V by 2 bases and J by 0 bases, and 9 bases separated the two germline ends. The CDR3 DNA reads TGCGCCAGCAGCTTAGTTTCCCGCTCTGGGGCCAACGTCCTGACTTTC. Protein: CASSLVSRSGANVLTF.